The rows below give T cell receptor beta chains drawn from one sample of a study of blood T cell repertoires in COVID-19. Clones were sequenced by immunoSEQ multiplex PCR, and TCRdb holds only the in-frame ones, with some missing. Here the sample spans 200,000 or so clones, roughly nine tenths being singletons. The sequencing input was peripheral blood. The receptors were sampled from a man in his 70s with active or convalescent COVID-19. The CDR3 runs from the conserved cysteine through the conserved F or W. A D gene is named only where the DNA matches it firmly. Rows may omit the clone size; those that give it use once, few, many or a size class.

CDR3 DNA	CDR3 protein	D gene	clone size	V gene	J gene
TGTGCCAGCAACCGCGCAGGGGAGGGGACTGAAGCTTTCTTT	CASNRAGEGTEAFF	NA	NA	TRBV5-6	TRBJ1-1
TGTGCCACCAGTGAGGTAGCCGGGGGGCCCCAGCATTTT	CATSEVAGGPQHF	NA	NA	TRBV24-1	TRBJ1-5
TGTGCCAGCAGCCCCCGATCTAACTCTGGGGCCAACGTCCTGACTTTC	CASSPRSNSGANVLTF	NA	NA	TRBV7-9	TRBJ2-6
TGTGCCAGCCGAAGAGGGGAGACCCAGTACTTC	CASRRGETQYF	NA	NA	TRBV25-1	TRBJ2-5
TGTGCCAGCAGTGGGGGACAGGGGGCCTACGAGCAGTACTTC	CASSGGQGAYEQYF	TRBD1	NA	TRBV2	TRBJ2-7
TGTGCCAGCAGTTATTTACAGGGGGGGACAGATACGCAGTATTTT	CASSYLQGGTDTQYF	NA	NA	TRBV6-2/TRBV6-3	TRBJ2-3
TGTGCCAGCAGCTTTACTAGCGGGTACAATGAGCAGTTCTTC	CASSFTSGYNEQFF	TRBD2	few	TRBV6-6	TRBJ2-1
TGCAGCGTTGTTGGGCAGGGGCAACAAGAGACCCAGTACTTC	CSVVGQGQQETQYF	NA	NA	TRBV29-1	TRBJ2-5
TGTGCCAGCAGCGTTGAACAGGGGGCTGGGTGGGATACGCAGTATTTT	CASSVEQGAGWDTQYF	TRBD1	NA	TRBV9	TRBJ2-3
TGCGCCAGCAGCCAAGTAGACAGGGGGCTCGCTGAAGCTTTCTTT	CASSQVDRGLAEAFF	TRBD1	NA	TRBV4-1	TRBJ1-1
TGTGCCAGCTCACCAATGGAGGTGGTTCAGCCCCAGCATTTT	CASSPMEVVQPQHF	NA	NA	TRBV18	TRBJ1-5
TGTGCCAGCAGCACAAGCGGGGCTCCGACCGGGGAGCTGTTTTTT	CASSTSGAPTGELFF	TRBD2	NA	TRBV2	TRBJ2-2
TGTGCCAGCAGCTTCGGACAGGGCGGTGGCTACACCTTC	CASSFGQGGGYTF	TRBD1	NA	TRBV11-2	TRBJ1-2
TGTGCCTGGAGTCACGCCTTAGGGGGTGCCGTTGGTCAGCCCCAGCATTTT	CAWSHALGGAVGQPQHF	NA	NA	TRBV30	TRBJ1-5
TGTGCCAGCAGATTGATAGCGGGGAAGCAGTTCTTC	CASRLIAGKQFF	TRBD2	NA	TRBV27	TRBJ2-1
TGTGCCAGCACCCCCGGGACAGTGAATCAGCCCCAGCATTTT	CASTPGTVNQPQHF	TRBD1	NA	TRBV28	TRBJ1-5
TGTGCCATCAGTGAGCTGACAGGTACTAAGAAGATTTATGGCTACACCTTC	CAISELTGTKKIYGYTF	NA	NA	TRBV10-3	TRBJ1-2
TGTGCCAGCAGCTTAAGGGGGGGGTCCTACAATGAGCAGTTCTTC	CASSLRGGSYNEQFF	NA	NA	TRBV7-9	TRBJ2-1
TGTGCCAGCAGTAATACCGGGACAGGGAAATACGAGCAGTACTTC	CASSNTGTGKYEQYF	TRBD1	few	TRBV28	TRBJ2-7
TGCGCCAGCAGCCAACAGGGTGCAGATACGCAGTATTTT	CASSQQGADTQYF	NA	NA	TRBV4-1	TRBJ2-3
TGTGCCTGGAGTGTTCCGGGACTAGCGGGGAGAGATACGCAGTATTTT	CAWSVPGLAGRDTQYF	TRBD2	NA	TRBV30	TRBJ2-3
TGTGCCAGCAGCCCCGGGACAGCCCCCTACGAGCAGTACTTC	CASSPGTAPYEQYF	TRBD1	NA	TRBV7-9	TRBJ2-7
TGTGCCAGCAGACAAACAGGGGGTAGTACCTACGAGCAGTACTTC	CASRQTGGSTYEQYF	TRBD1	NA	TRBV28	TRBJ2-7
TGTGCCAGCAGTCCAGACAGTGGGAATTCACCCCTCCACTTT	CASSPDSGNSPLHF	NA	few	TRBV6-5	TRBJ1-6
TGTGCCAGCAGCGAGGGACTAGCGGGGACCTCCTACGAGCAGTACTTC	CASSEGLAGTSYEQYF	TRBD2	NA	TRBV5-5	TRBJ2-7